This passage covers 30 T cell receptor beta chains from one sample sequenced in a study of blood T cell repertoires in COVID-19. Produced via immunoSEQ multiplex PCR; TCRdb's table is partial and in-frame only. This sample has fewer than 200,000 clones, with 65% to 85% found just once. The sample was peripheral blood. These TCRs come from a woman aged 70-85 years who had recovered from COVID-19.

V usage is TRBV12-5 and J usage is TRBJ2-5; a weak D match, TRBD2 (6 bases). The CDR3 sequence is 15 residues long. V dropped 3 bases and J dropped 1 base, with 12 bases sitting between them. Germline assignment: CDR1 LGHNT and CDR2 FRNRAP. This chain's CDR3 is CASGFGQAGQETQYF. The CDR3, as DNA: TGTGCTAGTGGTTTCGGGCAAGCGGGCCAAGAGACCCAGTACTTC.

A note on this clone: The same CDR3 can be traced to other DNA sequences in this sample. This chain connects TRBV18 to TRBJ2-7, with 12 bases matching TRBD2. Germline V gene data show CDR1 as KGHSH and CDR2 as LQKENI. CDR3 size: 15 residues. J gave up 2 bases and V 3 bases, and 2 bases lay outside the gene matches. The CDR3 spells CASSPLAGGPYEQYF. In DNA, the CDR3 is TGTGCCAGCTCACCCCTAGCGGGAGGGCCCTACGAGCAGTACTTC.

The chain uses TRBV27 and TRBJ1-4; D is ambiguous. The CDR3 is 13 amino acids. Trimming shortened V by 5 bases and J by 5 bases, and 9 bases separated the two germline ends. Per the germline V gene, CDR1 is MNHEY and CDR2 is SMNVEV (reference sequence). CDR3 in amino acids: CASSRTANEKLFF. The CDR3 region has the DNA TGTGCCAGCAGTCGAACTGCCAATGAAAAACTGTTTTTT.

This clone was recorded a few times. The chain has TRBV5-1 and TRBJ2-2, with a tentative D call TRBD1 (5 bases). Trimming left V 3 bases short and J 4 bases short, with 13 bases between. The CDR3 runs to 15 residues. The V gene's germline CDR1 is SGHRS and CDR2 YFSETQ. The DNA for the CDR3 is TGCGCCAGCAGCTGGACAACCCCGGGCACCGGGGAGCTGTTTTTT. It specifies CASSWTTPGTGELFF.

This chain joins TRBV10-1 and TRBJ2-5; D may be TRBD2 (5 bases). Germline V CDR1 and CDR2: WNHNN, SYGVQD (reference sequence). Trimming left V 2 bases short and J 1 base short, with 5 bases between. CDR3 length equals 13 residues. This CDR3 is CASSETSQETQYF. The CDR3 DNA reads TGCGCCAGCAGTGAGACTAGCCAAGAGACCCAGTACTTC.

The chain combines TRBV6-4 with TRBJ1-1; maybe TRBD1 (6 bases). V was trimmed by 5 bases and J by 0 bases, leaving 10 bases between them. The CDR3 sequence is 14 residues long. Germline assignment: CDR1 MRHNA and CDR2 SNTAGT. The CDR3 region has the DNA TGTGCCAGCAGTCCCGACAGGCTGAACACTGAAGCTTTCTTT. Its protein is CASSPDRLNTEAFF.

The rearrangement uses TRBV19 and TRBJ2-1; 14 nucleotides agree with TRBD2. CDR3 length equals 15 residues. Germline CDR1 is LNHDA and CDR2 is SQIVND (reference sequence). J was trimmed by 10 bases and V by 5 bases; bases with no gene match: 7. The CDR3 nucleotides are TGTGCCAGTAGTGGGGGACTAGCGGGAGAGCGGGAGCAGTTCTTC. Amino acid sequence: CASSGGLAGEREQFF.

The chain employs TRBV24-1 and TRBJ2-7; 9 bases line up with TRBD2. The CDR3 runs 15 residues. The germline gives CDR1 KGHDR, CDR2 SFDVKD. After removal of 4 bases from V and 2 bases from J, the junction contained 5 bases not matched to a gene. CDR3 sequence (DNA): TGTGCCACCAGTGACCCGAGCGGGGGGACCTACGAGCAGTACTTC. It yields the protein CATSDPSGGTYEQYF.

The chain combines TRBV7-9 with TRBJ1-1, with 9 bases that match TRBD1. The J segment lost 10 bases and the V segment lost 5 bases, leaving 14 bases of the junction unmatched. Germline loops: CDR1 SEHNR, CDR2 FQNEAQ (reference sequence). The CDR3 totals 15 residues. The CDR3 is CASSAPGTGSRGAFF. CDR3 DNA: TGTGCCAGCAGCGCCCCCGGGACAGGGTCCCGAGGAGCTTTCTTT.

The rearrangement uses TRBV14 and TRBJ2-1; TRBD2 agrees at 9 bases. Germline lookup yields CDR1 SGHDN and CDR2 FVKESK. Trimming at V came to 3 bases and at J to 6 bases, leaving 6 bases not matched to a gene. CDR3 size: 15 residues. CDR3 residues: CASSQAAGGFNEQFF. The CDR3 DNA reads as TGTGCCAGCAGCCAGGCGGCGGGAGGGTTCAATGAGCAGTTCTTC.

The V gene is TRBV27, the J gene TRBJ2-5; perhaps TRBD2 as D (5 bases). V was clipped by 0 bases and J by 2 bases, with 7 bases between them. Germline values: CDR1 MNHEY, CDR2 SMNVEV (reference sequence). This CDR3 is built from 14 residues. CDR3 nucleotides: TGTGCCAGCAGTTTATCGCGGAGGCAAGAGACCCAGTACTTC. Translated: CASSLSRRQETQYF.

The chain combines TRBV6-5 with TRBJ2-1, with D unresolved. There are 12 residues in the CDR3. In germline, CDR1 is MNHEY, CDR2 SVGAGI. V lost 4 bases and J 8 bases, leaving 9 bases between the germline ends. CDR3 sequence (DNA): TGTGCCAGCAGTTCGTTTGTCGATGAGCAGTTCTTC. Residues: CASSSFVDEQFF.

The chain joins TRBV15 to TRBJ2-1, with TRBD2 identical over 7 bases. Trimming took 5 bases from V and 3 from J; bases not matched to a gene: 13. The CDR3 runs to 17 residues. The germline V gene encodes CDR1 LNHNV and CDR2 YYDKDF (reference sequence). Here the CDR3 reads CATSRPPSGGGYNEQFF. CDR3 DNA sequence: TGTGCCACCAGCCGGCCCCCATCGGGGGGTGGCTACAATGAGCAGTTCTTC.

The rearrangement links TRBV11-3 to TRBJ2-2, with TRBD2 matching 7 bases. Germline V gene lookup returns CDR1 SGHNT and CDR2 YENEEA. This CDR3 region has 16 residues. J gave up 3 bases and V 3 bases, and 7 bases lay outside the gene matches. CDR3 loop: CASSFRAGRDTGELFF. The DNA of the CDR3 is TGTGCCAGCAGCTTTCGGGCAGGGAGGGACACCGGGGAGCTGTTTTTT.

J is TRBJ2-3 and V is TRBV2; 8 positions agree with TRBD2. The CDR3 totals 16 residues. J gave up 1 base and V 4 bases, and 7 bases lay outside the gene matches. Germline assignment: CDR1 SNHLY and CDR2 FYNNEI. The CDR3 region is CASSVGGARGTDTQYF. In nucleotides, the CDR3 is TGTGCCAGCAGTGTCGGGGGGGCGCGAGGCACAGATACGCAGTATTTT.

The rearrangement links TRBV12-3 or TRBV12-4 to TRBJ2-3; 7 bases map to TRBD2. This CDR3 comprises 13 residues. V was clipped by 7 bases and J by 3 bases; unmatched bases: 4. This chain's CDR3 is CASMGGVTDTQYF. The CDR3 DNA is TGTGCCAGCATGGGGGGGGTTACAGATACGCAGTATTTT.

V is TRBV5-4 and J is TRBJ2-1; D perhaps matches TRBD2 (5 bases). Trimming cost V 2 bases and J 0 bases, with 12 bases left between them. The CDR3 spans 16 residues. Per germline, CDR1 SGHNT and CDR2 YYREEE (reference sequence). CDR3 in DNA: TGTGCCAGCAGCTTCACTAGATCCCACTCCTACAATGAGCAGTTCTTC. The encoded protein is CASSFTRSHSYNEQFF. Full variable domain (rest looked up from reference TRBV5-4 and TRBJ2-1): ETGVTQSPTHLIKTRGQQVTLRCSSQSGHNTVSWYQQALGQGPQFIFQYYREEENGRGNFPPRFSGLQFPNYSSELNVNALELDDSALYLCASSFTRSHSYNEQFFGPGTRLTVL.

This chain's CDR3 is CASSRTSSAEQYF. CDR3 in DNA: TGTGCCAGCAGTCGGACTAGCAGTGCCGAGCAGTACTTC. V usage is TRBV6-5 and J usage is TRBJ2-7, with 8 bases matching TRBD2. CDR3 size: 13 residues. The germline CDR1 and CDR2 sequences are MNHEY and SVGAGI. Trimming at V came to 5 bases and at J to 6 bases, leaving 6 bases not matched to a gene.

The V call is TRBV5-1, the J call TRBJ1-1; weak D call: TRBD1 (5 bases). This CDR3 has 13 amino acids. Trimming took 0 bases from V and 6 from J, leaving 9 bases between them. The germline V gene encodes CDR1 SGHRS and CDR2 YFSETQ. The DNA for the CDR3 is TGCGCCAGCAGCTTGGACAGGCCCGCTGAAGCTTTCTTT. As protein: CASSLDRPAEAFF.

The chain employs TRBV28 and TRBJ1-4; TRBD1 is a possible D gene (5 bases). Germline values: CDR1 MDHEN, CDR2 SYDVKM. Trimming pared 6 bases from V and 4 bases from J, leaving 21 bases between. The CDR3 runs 17 residues. CDR3 loop: CASSPPGGGPFNEKLFF. The DNA of the CDR3 is TGTGCCAGCAGCCCTCCGGGGGGGGGACCGTTTAATGAAAAACTGTTTTTT.

This clone appeared once. V usage is TRBV9 and J usage is TRBJ1-2, with D tentatively TRBD1 (5 bases). This CDR3 contains 12 residues. V was clipped by 4 bases and J by 8 bases, with 12 bases between them. CDR1 is SGDLS and CDR2 is YYNGEE in the germline V gene. This CDR3 reads CASSPGGGGYTF. As DNA, the CDR3 is TGTGCCAGCAGCCCCGGGGGTGGGGGCTACACCTTC.

The rearrangement uses TRBV7-2 and TRBJ1-1; 8 bases match TRBD1. The J segment lost 6 bases and the V segment lost 7 bases, leaving 10 bases of the junction unmatched. This CDR3 has 14 residues. Germline V gene sequence: CDR1 SGHTA, CDR2 FQGNSA. CDR3 region: CASTQTGVSPEAFF. The CDR3 coding sequence is TGTGCCAGCACCCAGACAGGGGTCAGTCCTGAAGCTTTCTTT.

The chain carries TRBV2 and TRBJ2-3, with TRBD2 as a possible D gene (7 bases). CDR3 size: 16 residues. The V and J ends lost 6 bases and 6 bases respectively, with 22 bases between them. Per the germline V gene, CDR1 is SNHLY and CDR2 is FYNNEI. CDR3 sequence: CASSVRGPHTGDTQYF. The CDR3 region has the DNA TGTGCCAGCAGCGTGCGGGGGCCACACACAGGTGATACGCAGTATTTT.

Points on this clone: The sample holds other DNA sequences that translate to the same CDR3. The gene calls are TRBV12-3 or TRBV12-4 and TRBJ2-7; D unresolved. The CDR3 is 11 residues long. The V and J ends lost 6 bases and 2 bases respectively, with 5 bases between them. The DNA of the CDR3 is TGTGCCAGCAGCCCCGCCTACGAGCAGTACTTC. Protein: CASSPAYEQYF.

This clone was observed a single time. Other DNA sequences in the same sample also yield this CDR3. CDR3 sequence (DNA): TGTGCCAGCAGCTTGGATCGGGGGAACACTGAAGCTTTCTTT. Translation: CASSLDRGNTEAFF. This chain connects TRBV5-4 to TRBJ1-1; D is uncertain. The V end was cut by 0 bases, the J end by 1 base, with 7 bases between. CDR1 and CDR2 from the germline V gene are SGHNT and YYREEE (reference sequence). The CDR3 is made up of 14 amino acids.

This clone has just one count. The rearrangement joins TRBV11-3 to TRBJ1-1; D possibly corresponds to TRBD1 (6 bases). This CDR3 spans 13 amino acids. The V end lost 4 bases, the J end lost 5 bases, and 11 bases lay between the germline ends. Germline values: CDR1 SGHNT, CDR2 YENEEA. The CDR3 DNA follows: TGTGCCAGCAGCTCCGAGGGGGATACTGAAGCTTTCTTT. Amino acid sequence: CASSSEGDTEAFF. The whole variable domain, filled in from reference TRBV11-3 and TRBJ1-1, reads EAGVVQSPRYKIIEKKQPVAFWCNPISGHNTLYWYLQNLGQGPELLIRYENEEAVDDSQLPKDRFSAERLKGVDSTLKIQPAELGDSAVYLCASSSEGDTEAFFGQGTRLTVV.

The chain has TRBV6-1 and TRBJ1-2; a possible D gene is TRBD1 (5 bases). Trimming removed 0 bases from V and 5 bases from J, with 13 bases in between. The CDR3 is 15 residues long. CDR1 is MNHNS, CDR2 SASEGT, per germline. CDR3 bases: TGTGCCAGCAGTGAAGCCCCCTACGGGGGGTATGGCTACACCTTC. It yields the protein CASSEAPYGGYGYTF.

V gene TRBV30 combines with J gene TRBJ2-5; D not resolved. The germline V gene encodes CDR1 GTSNPN and CDR2 SVGIG (reference sequence). V was shortened by 1 base and J by 0 bases, with 6 bases between the two germline ends. There are 13 residues in the CDR3. CDR3 in DNA: TGTGCCTGGAGTGGGGCCAACCAAGAGACCCAGTACTTC. This translates into CAWSGANQETQYF.

V is TRBV24-1 and J is TRBJ2-5; D gene uncertain. V lost 2 bases and J 4 bases, leaving 10 bases between the germline ends. Germline CDR1 and CDR2: KGHDR and SFDVKD. The CDR3 runs 14 residues. The CDR3 spells CATSDSTSAETQYF. In DNA, the CDR3 is TGTGCCACCAGTGATTCAACAAGCGCAGAGACCCAGTACTTC.

The chain uses TRBV9 and TRBJ2-1; a weak D match, TRBD1 (5 bases). The CDR3 totals 15 residues. Germline V gene data show CDR1 as SGDLS and CDR2 as YYNGEE. Trimming cost V 0 bases and J 5 bases, with 12 bases left between them. The CDR3 here is CASSVEGNRHNEQFF. CDR3 coding DNA: TGTGCCAGCAGCGTAGAGGGGAACAGGCACAATGAGCAGTTCTTC.